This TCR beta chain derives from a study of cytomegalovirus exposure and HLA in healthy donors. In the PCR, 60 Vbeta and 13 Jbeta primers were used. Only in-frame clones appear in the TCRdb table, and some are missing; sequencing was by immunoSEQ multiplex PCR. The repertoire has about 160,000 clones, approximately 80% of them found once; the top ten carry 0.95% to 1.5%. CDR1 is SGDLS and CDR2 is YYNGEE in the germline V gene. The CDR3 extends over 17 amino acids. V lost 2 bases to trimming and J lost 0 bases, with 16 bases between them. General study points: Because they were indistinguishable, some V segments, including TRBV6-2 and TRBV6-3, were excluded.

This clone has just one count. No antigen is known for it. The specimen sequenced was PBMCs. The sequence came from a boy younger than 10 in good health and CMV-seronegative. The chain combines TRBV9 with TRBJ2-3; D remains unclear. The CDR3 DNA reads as TGTGCCAGCAGCGTCGATGGTGCGTTCCCTAGCACAGATACGCAGTATTTT. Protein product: CASSVDGAFPSTDTQYF.